These T cell receptor beta chains were read from a single sample in a study of cytomegalovirus exposure and HLA in healthy donors. Sequenced by immunoSEQ multiplex PCR; TCRdb stores in-frame clones only, minus some. This table holds about 200,000 clones. Sequencing was performed on PBMCs. All receptors come from a woman in her 30s in good health and CMV-seropositive. CDR3s include the opening cysteine and the closing phenylalanine or tryptophan. D genes are given only for firm matches. Only part of the rows carry a size: once, few, many, or a class if the clone is expanded.

D gene	clone size	V gene	J gene	CDR3 DNA	CDR3 protein
TRBD1	.	TRBV2	TRBJ2-2	TGTGCCAGCAGCAACAGGGGTGGGGCCACCGGGGAGCTGTTTTTT	CASSNRGGATGELFF
.	.	TRBV4-1	TRBJ1-3	TGCGCCAGCAGCCAAGTGGAGCGGGGGAGTGGGGGAAACACCATATATTTT	CASSQVERGSGGNTIYF
.	.	TRBV5-6	TRBJ2-2	TGTGCCAGCAGCTTGGAGGCGGCCGGGGAGCTGTTTTTT	CASSLEAAGELFF
.	.	TRBV11-2	TRBJ2-2	TGTGCCAGCAGCTTACTAGCGATGAACACCGGGGAGCTGTTTTTT	CASSLLAMNTGELFF
.	.	TRBV7-2	TRBJ2-1	TGTGCCAGCAAACTAGGGCGGGATGAGCAGTTCTTC	CASKLGRDEQFF
TRBD1	.	TRBV28	TRBJ2-1	TGTGCCAGCAGAGTGGGACAGTTTCTCTCCTACAATGAGCAGTTCTTC	CASRVGQFLSYNEQFF
TRBD2	.	TRBV18	TRBJ2-7	TGTGCCAGCTCACTTGGACTAGCGGCAGCCTACGAGCAGTACTTC	CASSLGLAAAYEQYF
.	.	TRBV28	TRBJ1-2	TGTGCCAGCAGTTCCCGTGGACAGAGCTATGGCTACACCTTC	CASSSRGQSYGYTF
TRBD1	.	TRBV28	TRBJ1-2	TGTGCCAGCAGTTTGTATAGGAGGGGGCAACCTAACTATGGCTACACCTTC	CASSLYRRGQPNYGYTF
TRBD1	.	TRBV7-2	TRBJ2-4	TGTGCCAGCAGCTTACTTGGGACAGGGAAAAACATTCAGTACTTC	CASSLLGTGKNIQYF
TRBD1	.	TRBV11-2	TRBJ2-7	TGTGCCAGCAGCAGGGACAGTTTCAGAGGCGAGCAGTACTTC	CASSRDSFRGEQYF
.	.	TRBV9	TRBJ1-1	TGTGCCAGCAGCGGACGCGGGAGAGAAGCTTTCTTT	CASSGRGREAFF
.	.	TRBV6-6	TRBJ2-1	TGTGCCAGCAGTTTGAGGGAAGGCGCACGCAATGAGCAGTTCTTC	CASSLREGARNEQFF
.	.	TRBV27	TRBJ2-5	TGTGCCAGCACCGGCTCACGGGACGGCCTTTTCCCGGGGGCCCAGTACTTC	CASTGSRDGLFPGAQYF
TRBD1	.	TRBV4-3	TRBJ2-7	TGCGCCAGCAGCCCCTCCGGGACAGGGTTCTACGAGCAGTACTTC	CASSPSGTGFYEQYF
TRBD2	.	TRBV5-4	TRBJ2-5	TGTGCCAGCAGCTTGGTACTAGCGGGGGTTGAGACCCAGTACTTC	CASSLVLAGVETQYF
TRBD2	.	TRBV7-2	TRBJ2-3	TGTGCCAGCAGCCCCCGGACTAGCCCCACAGATACGCAGTATTTT	CASSPRTSPTDTQYF
TRBD1	.	TRBV7-2	TRBJ1-1	TGTGCCAGCAGCTTAGGAACAAGGACAGGTTGGGAAGCTTTCTTT	CASSLGTRTGWEAFF
.	.	TRBV29-1	TRBJ1-1	TGCAGCGTCCTACAGGGCCTCTGGGGGACTGAAGCTTTCTTT	CSVLQGLWGTEAFF
.	.	TRBV13	TRBJ2-7	TGTGCCAGCAGTTTTACCGACAGGAAGTACGAGCAGTACTTC	CASSFTDRKYEQYF
TRBD1	.	TRBV19	TRBJ2-3	TGTGCCAGTAGTCGCCGGGGACAGGGGGCTATGTCAGATACGCAGTATTTT	CASSRRGQGAMSDTQYF
.	.	TRBV27	TRBJ2-1	TGTGCCAGCAGTTTAAATAGATACAATGAGCAGTTCTTC	CASSLNRYNEQFF
TRBD1	.	TRBV7-2	TRBJ1-5	TGTGCCAGCAGCCCCCACAGGGGAGACAATCAGCCCCAGCATTTT	CASSPHRGDNQPQHF
.	.	TRBV6-1	TRBJ2-2	TGTGCCAGCCCTGGACACAGGGAAACCGGGGAGCTGTTTTTT	CASPGHRETGELFF
.	.	TRBV18	TRBJ2-7	TGTGCCAGCTCACTGTCAGGTGTCGGCAGGGTCAACGAGCAGTACTTC	CASSLSGVGRVNEQYF
TRBD1	.	TRBV7-2	TRBJ2-1	TGTGCCAGCAGTCTTAGGGGGCCTGAGCAGTTCTTC	CASSLRGPEQFF
.	.	TRBV18	TRBJ1-1	TGTGCCAGCTCACCCACCAGGGGAGAAGGAAGCACTGAAGCTTTCTTT	CASSPTRGEGSTEAFF
.	.	TRBV10-3	TRBJ2-5	TGTGCCATCAGTGAGTCGGTTGACAGTCCGCAAGAGACCCAGTACTTC	CAISESVDSPQETQYF
.	.	TRBV19	TRBJ2-3	TGTGCCAGTAGGGAGGAAGGTACGCAGTATTTT	CASREEGTQYF
.	.	TRBV28	TRBJ2-5	TGTGCCAGCAGTTTAAACGGAGTGATCCAGTACTTC	CASSLNGVIQYF
TRBD1	.	TRBV13	TRBJ2-1	TGTGCCAGCAGCTTAGGACAGGGGTTTGAGCAGTTCTTC	CASSLGQGFEQFF
TRBD1	medium-sized	TRBV6-1	TRBJ2-2	TGTGCCAGCAGTGAACAGGGGGACACCGGGGAGCTGTTTTTT	CASSEQGDTGELFF
TRBD2	.	TRBV10-3	TRBJ2-7	TGTGCCATGGAGCCGGGACTAGCCTACGAGCAGTACTTC	CAMEPGLAYEQYF
.	.	TRBV2	TRBJ2-5	TGTGCCAGCAGTCCCCGACAGCAAGAGACCCAGTACTTC	CASSPRQQETQYF
.	.	TRBV5-1	TRBJ1-1	TGCGCCAGCAGCTTGGAAATCCTCTACAGGGCTGAAGCTTTCTTT	CASSLEILYRAEAFF
TRBD2	.	TRBV27	TRBJ2-2	TGTGCCAGCAGTTTAGAGGTAGCGGGAGTCGGCACCGGGGAGCTGTTTTTT	CASSLEVAGVGTGELFF
.	.	TRBV11-2	TRBJ1-2	TGTGCCAGCAGCATCGAAGGCGGGTATGGCTACACCTTC	CASSIEGGYGYTF
.	.	TRBV6-6	TRBJ2-5	TGTGCCAGCAGTTACGTGGCGGGAGAGACCCAGTACTTC	CASSYVAGETQYF
TRBD1	.	TRBV7-8	TRBJ1-2	TGTGCCAGCAGCTTACCTCCTTGGGAGACAGGGACTAACTATGGCTACACCTTC	CASSLPPWETGTNYGYTF
TRBD1	.	TRBV6-5	TRBJ1-3	TGTGCCAGCAGCCGACAGGGGTCTGGAAACACCATATATTTT	CASSRQGSGNTIYF
TRBD1	.	TRBV5-1	TRBJ1-2	TGCGCCAGCAGCCGACCCCCGGGACAGGGATCTCCGGACTACACCTTC	CASSRPPGQGSPDYTF
.	.	TRBV6-5	TRBJ2-4	TGTGCCAGCAGCCCCAATAGCGCGATTCAGTACTTC	CASSPNSAIQYF
TRBD1	.	TRBV18	TRBJ1-3	TGTGCCAGCTCACCCGAGCGGACAGGGAGGGACACCATATATTTT	CASSPERTGRDTIYF
.	.	TRBV29-1	TRBJ2-7	TGCAGCGTTGACGCCCGTGGAGGCGAGCAGTACTTC	CSVDARGGEQYF
TRBD1	.	TRBV4-1	TRBJ1-2	TGCGCCAGCAGCCAGGAAGGACAGGCGGTATATGGCTACACCTTC	CASSQEGQAVYGYTF
TRBD1	.	TRBV18	TRBJ1-2	TGTGCCAGCTCACCACCCAGGGGACAGGGCAGTTATGGCTACACCTTC	CASSPPRGQGSYGYTF